What follows are 10 T cell receptor beta chains derived from one specimen sequenced in a study of CD8+ T cells in alopecia areata. The treatment denotes: oral pan-JAK inhibitor, 5-10 mg twice daily. The sequencing template was cDNA reverse transcribed from extracted RNA. Data came from immunoSEQ multiplex PCR; TCRdb stores just in-frame clones and leaves some out. The sample contains roughly 220,000 clones, 35% to 40% of which appear only once. Source: CD4+ T cells sorted from blood, taken between weeks 30 and 35, from a patient treated with tofacitinib. These receptors originate from a human donor with alopecia areata.

The CDR3 sequence: CASSQRGSRDNEQFF. The CDR3 DNA follows: TGTGCCAGCAGCCAAAGGGGCTCCAGGGACAATGAGCAGTTCTTC. This sequence joins TRBV4-2 and TRBJ2-1, with a tentative D call TRBD1 (5 bases). V was pared by 2 bases and J by 5 bases, with 13 bases between. This CDR3 spans 15 amino acids. CDR1 is LGHNA and CDR2 is YNFKEQ in the germline V gene.

This chain connects TRBV6-5 to TRBJ2-1; TRBD2 matches at 12 bases. The CDR3 extends over 15 amino acids. J was trimmed by 2 bases and V by 6 bases; bases with no gene match: 2. Germline CDR1 is MNHEY and CDR2 is SVGAGI. The CDR3 DNA sequence: TGTGCCAGCAGGACTAGCGGGAGTACCTACAATGAGCAGTTCTTC. Translating gives CASRTSGSTYNEQFF.

The chain recombines TRBV30 with TRBJ2-6, with no clear D. The CDR3 runs 18 residues. Trimming cost V 0 bases and J 0 bases, with 15 bases left between them. In germline, CDR1 is GTSNPN, CDR2 SVGIG (reference sequence). CDR3 amino acids: CAWSVRTVLLSGANVLTF. In DNA form, the CDR3 reads TGTGCCTGGAGTGTAAGGACCGTTCTTCTCTCTGGGGCCAACGTCCTGACTTTC.

This clone was seen a few times. This chain joins TRBV29-1 and TRBJ2-7, with TRBD1 matching over 7 bases. Germline V gives CDR1 SQVTM, CDR2 ANQGSEA. V trimming: 0 bases; J trimming: 6 bases; junction bases outside the gene matches: 8. This CDR3 is 14 amino acids long. Written as DNA, the CDR3 is TGCAGCGTTGAAGATAGGAGACAGGGTCTCGAGCAGTACTTC. Its protein is CSVEDRRQGLEQYF.

This rearrangement joins TRBV6-6 to TRBJ1-6, with 7 bases that match TRBD1. This CDR3 region has 14 residues. V lost 7 bases, J lost 9 bases, and 9 bases stayed unmatched. Looked up from germline, CDR1 is MNHNY and CDR2 is SVGAGI (reference sequence). Here the CDR3 reads CASNPRTGGSPLHF. The CDR3 nucleotides are TGTGCCAGCAACCCCAGGACAGGTGGTTCACCCCTCCACTTT.

The chain carries TRBV30 and TRBJ1-1; possibly TRBD1 for D (5 bases). The CDR3 contains 13 residues. CDR1 is GTSNPN, CDR2 SVGIG, per germline (reference sequence). Trimming took off 4 bases at V and 12 bases at J, with 21 bases between the two ends. The CDR3 here is CAWKPADTQKTFF. The CDR3 coding sequence is TGTGCCTGGAAGCCAGCGGACACCCAGAAGACTTTCTTT.

The chain couples TRBV7-8 to TRBJ1-1; D not certain. Trimming cost V 7 bases and J 0 bases, with 15 bases left between them. The length of the CDR3 is 15 residues. Germline V gene data show CDR1 as SGHVS and CDR2 as FQNEAQ. CDR3 region: CASKKERSMNTEAFF. CDR3 nucleotide sequence: TGTGCCAGCAAGAAAGAGCGCAGCATGAACACTGAAGCTTTCTTT.

The J gene is TRBJ1-2, the V gene TRBV6-1; 8 nucleotides line up with TRBD1. V shed 6 bases and J 6 bases; nucleotides not matched to a gene: 6. Per the germline V gene, CDR1 is MNHNS and CDR2 is SASEGT. This CDR3 is 13 amino acids long. The CDR3 sequence: CASRPGQGHGYTF. CDR3 bases: TGTGCCAGCAGACCTGGACAGGGCCATGGCTACACCTTC.

This CDR3 is CSVRAGSNQPQHF. Here the CDR3 DNA reads TGCAGCGTCAGGGCAGGGAGCAATCAGCCCCAGCATTTT. This chain links TRBV29-1 with TRBJ1-5; maybe TRBD1 (5 bases). Germline lookup yields CDR1 SQVTM and CDR2 ANQGSEA. This CDR3 region has 13 residues. V shed 6 bases and J shed 1 base, with 10 bases lying between them.

This clone was seen repeatedly, ten times or more. V gene TRBV5-5 combines with J gene TRBJ2-5, with D perhaps matching TRBD2 (6 bases). The germline CDR1 and CDR2 sequences are SGHKS and YYEKEE (reference sequence). The CDR3 consists of 15 residues. V was cut by 5 bases and J by 5 bases, with 19 bases left in between. Written as DNA, the CDR3 is TGTGCCAGCAGTCGGAGGGACCTCGGACCGGAGACCCAGTACTTC. Translating it yields CASSRRDLGPETQYF.